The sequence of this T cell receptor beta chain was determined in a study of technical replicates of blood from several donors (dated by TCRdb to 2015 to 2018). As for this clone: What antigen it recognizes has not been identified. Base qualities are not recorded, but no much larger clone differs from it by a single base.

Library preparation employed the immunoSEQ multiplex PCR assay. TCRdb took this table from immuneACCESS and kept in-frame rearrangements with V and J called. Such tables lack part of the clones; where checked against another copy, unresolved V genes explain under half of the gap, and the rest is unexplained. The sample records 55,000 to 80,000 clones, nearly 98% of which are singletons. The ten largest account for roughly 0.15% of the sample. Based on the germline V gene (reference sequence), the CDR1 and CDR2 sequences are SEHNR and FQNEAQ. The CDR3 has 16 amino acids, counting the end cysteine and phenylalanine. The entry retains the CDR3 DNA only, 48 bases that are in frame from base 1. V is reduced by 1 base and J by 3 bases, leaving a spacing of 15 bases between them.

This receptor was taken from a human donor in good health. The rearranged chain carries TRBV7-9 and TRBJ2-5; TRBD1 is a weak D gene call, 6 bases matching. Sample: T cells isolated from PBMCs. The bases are TGTGCCAGCAGCTTAGGAGAGGGGGTGAGTGAAGAGACCCAGTACTTC. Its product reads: CASSLGEGVSEETQYF.